This is a list of T cell receptor beta chains from one sample in a study of Ad26.COV2.S vaccination and SARS-CoV-2 variants. Data came from immunoSEQ multiplex PCR; TCRdb stores just in-frame clones and leaves some out. This sample has fewer than 400,000 clones, with 89% found just once. This specimen was peripheral blood, taken in a trial of Ad26.COV2.S vaccine versus placebo. The receptor source for this set is a person aged 18 to 59 who received the Ad26.COV2.S COVID-19 vaccine or a placebo. Both conserved end residues are part of each CDR3. Each record gives: clone size, D gene, J gene, V gene, CDR3 DNA, CDR3 protein. D genes are given only for firm matches. Some rows have no size entry. The others give once, few or many, or a class for an expanded clone.

clone size: .
D gene: .
J gene: TRBJ2-2
V gene: TRBV6-5
CDR3 DNA: TGTGCCAGCAGTTCCAGGGTTGACGTCACCGGGGAGCTGTTTTTT
CDR3 protein: CASSSRVDVTGELFF

clone size: .
D gene: .
J gene: TRBJ1-6
V gene: TRBV27
CDR3 DNA: TGTGCCAGCAGTTTTATGGGGGGTCTCGGGACAAGGGATTCACCCCTCCACTTT
CDR3 protein: CASSFMGGLGTRDSPLHF

clone size: .
D gene: .
J gene: TRBJ2-7
V gene: TRBV11-3
CDR3 DNA: TGTGCCAGCAGCCAGGGCGGGCTATACGAGCAGTACTTC
CDR3 protein: CASSQGGLYEQYF

clone size: .
D gene: TRBD1
J gene: TRBJ1-2
V gene: TRBV27
CDR3 DNA: TGTGCCAGCAGCTCACAGGGGAACTCTGGCTACACCTTC
CDR3 protein: CASSSQGNSGYTF

clone size: .
D gene: .
J gene: TRBJ2-2
V gene: TRBV6-5
CDR3 DNA: TGTGCCAGCAGACCAAGCGGGTCGAACACCGGGGAGCTGTTTTTT
CDR3 protein: CASRPSGSNTGELFF

clone size: .
D gene: TRBD2
J gene: TRBJ2-5
V gene: TRBV7-8
CDR3 DNA: TGTGCCAGCAGCTCCGGACTAGCGGGGGGGGAGACCCAGTACTTC
CDR3 protein: CASSSGLAGGETQYF

clone size: .
D gene: TRBD1
J gene: TRBJ1-2
V gene: TRBV3-1/TRBV3-2
CDR3 DNA: TGTGCCAGCAGCCGCCGACAGGGCTGGAGGGGCTACACCTTC
CDR3 protein: CASSRRQGWRGYTF

clone size: .
D gene: .
J gene: TRBJ2-6
V gene: TRBV27
CDR3 DNA: TGTGCCAGCAGCCAGTACTCTGGGGCCAACGTCCTGACTTTC
CDR3 protein: CASSQYSGANVLTF

clone size: once
D gene: .
J gene: TRBJ2-1
V gene: TRBV5-5
CDR3 DNA: TGTGCCAGCAGCTTGAGAGCTTACAATGAGCAGTTCTTC
CDR3 protein: CASSLRAYNEQFF

clone size: .
D gene: TRBD1
J gene: TRBJ1-6
V gene: TRBV30
CDR3 DNA: TGTGCCTGGAGTGCTGACAGGGGGCATAATTCACCCCTCCACTTT
CDR3 protein: CAWSADRGHNSPLHF

clone size: .
D gene: .
J gene: TRBJ1-3
V gene: TRBV19
CDR3 DNA: TGTGCCAGTAGGAATCGGGGAATCTCTGGAAACACCATATATTTT
CDR3 protein: CASRNRGISGNTIYF

clone size: .
D gene: .
J gene: TRBJ2-2
V gene: TRBV11-2
CDR3 DNA: TGTGCCAGCAGCCTCGGGCTGAACACCGGGGAGCTGTTTTTT
CDR3 protein: CASSLGLNTGELFF

clone size: .
D gene: TRBD2
J gene: TRBJ2-3
V gene: TRBV9
CDR3 DNA: TGTGCCAGCGCCCACAACGGGGGGCTGCTAGCGGGAGATGCAGATACGCAGTATTTT
CDR3 protein: CASAHNGGLLAGDADTQYF

clone size: .
D gene: .
J gene: TRBJ2-5
V gene: TRBV30
CDR3 DNA: TGTGCCTGGAGTGAAACCGGTCAGACCCAGTACTTC
CDR3 protein: CAWSETGQTQYF

clone size: once
D gene: TRBD1
J gene: TRBJ1-2
V gene: TRBV5-1
CDR3 DNA: TGCGCCAGCAGCCCCTCAACCAGACAGGGTCCCTATGGCTACACCTTC
CDR3 protein: CASSPSTRQGPYGYTF

clone size: .
D gene: .
J gene: TRBJ1-4
V gene: TRBV4-1
CDR3 DNA: TGCGCCAGCAGCCAAGTGGGAGACACTAAACTGTTTTTT
CDR3 protein: CASSQVGDTKLFF

clone size: .
D gene: TRBD2
J gene: TRBJ2-7
V gene: TRBV19
CDR3 DNA: TGTGCCAGTAGTGCTCGGACTAGCGGGACTGGCGAGCAGTACTTC
CDR3 protein: CASSARTSGTGEQYF

clone size: .
D gene: TRBD2
J gene: TRBJ2-2
V gene: TRBV10-1
CDR3 DNA: TGCGCCAGCAGTGAGATTTTGCGGGAGGGCCTCACCGGGGAGCTGTTTTTT
CDR3 protein: CASSEILREGLTGELFF

clone size: .
D gene: .
J gene: TRBJ2-1
V gene: TRBV5-1
CDR3 DNA: TGCGCCAGCAGCTTGGTTGTAGGGTACAATGAGCAGTTCTTC
CDR3 protein: CASSLVVGYNEQFF

clone size: .
D gene: .
J gene: TRBJ1-5
V gene: TRBV19
CDR3 DNA: TGTGCCAGTAGTATCCCACCGGGGCCCCAGCATTTT
CDR3 protein: CASSIPPGPQHF

clone size: .
D gene: .
J gene: TRBJ2-1
V gene: TRBV7-9
CDR3 DNA: TGTGCCAGCAGCCCCGGGTGGGGGTCCTCCTACAATGAGCAGTTCTTC
CDR3 protein: CASSPGWGSSYNEQFF